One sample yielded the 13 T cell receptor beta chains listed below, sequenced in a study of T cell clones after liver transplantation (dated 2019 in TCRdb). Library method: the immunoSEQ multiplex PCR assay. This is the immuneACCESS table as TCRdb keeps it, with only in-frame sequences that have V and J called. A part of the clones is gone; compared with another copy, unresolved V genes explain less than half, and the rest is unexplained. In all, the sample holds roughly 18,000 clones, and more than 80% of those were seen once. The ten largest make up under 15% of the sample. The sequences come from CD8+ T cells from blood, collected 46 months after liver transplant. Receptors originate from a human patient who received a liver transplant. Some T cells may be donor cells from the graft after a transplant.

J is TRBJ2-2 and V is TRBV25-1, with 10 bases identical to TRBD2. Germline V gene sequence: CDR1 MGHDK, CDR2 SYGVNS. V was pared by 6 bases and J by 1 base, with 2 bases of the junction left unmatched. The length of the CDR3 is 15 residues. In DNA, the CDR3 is TGTGCCAGCAGCCGGACTAGCGGGAACACCGGGGAGCTGTTTTTT. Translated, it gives CASSRTSGNTGELFF.

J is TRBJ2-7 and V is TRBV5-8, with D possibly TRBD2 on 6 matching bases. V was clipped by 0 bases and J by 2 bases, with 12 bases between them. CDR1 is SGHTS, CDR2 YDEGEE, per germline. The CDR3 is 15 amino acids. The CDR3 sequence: CASSLAPGVPYEQYF. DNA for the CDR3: TGTGCCAGCAGCTTGGCCCCGGGAGTACCCTACGAGCAGTACTTC.

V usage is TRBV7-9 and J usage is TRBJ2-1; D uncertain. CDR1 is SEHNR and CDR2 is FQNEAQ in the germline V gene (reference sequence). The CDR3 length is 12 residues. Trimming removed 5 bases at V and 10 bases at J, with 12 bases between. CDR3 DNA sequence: TGTGCCAGCAGCCGAGAACTTGACGAGCAGTTCTTC. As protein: CASSRELDEQFF.

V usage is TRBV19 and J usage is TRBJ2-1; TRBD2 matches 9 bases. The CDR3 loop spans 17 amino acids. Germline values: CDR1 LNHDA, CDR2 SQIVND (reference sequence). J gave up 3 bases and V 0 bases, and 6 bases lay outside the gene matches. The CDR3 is CASSIDPSGTGYNEQFF. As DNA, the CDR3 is TGTGCCAGTAGTATAGACCCTAGCGGGACCGGCTACAATGAGCAGTTCTTC.

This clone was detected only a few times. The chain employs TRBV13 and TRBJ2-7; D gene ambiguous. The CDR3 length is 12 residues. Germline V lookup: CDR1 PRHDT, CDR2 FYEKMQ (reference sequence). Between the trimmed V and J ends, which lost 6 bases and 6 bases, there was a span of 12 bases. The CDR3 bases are TGTGCCAGCAGTCTCGGGCGGTTCGAGCAGTACTTC. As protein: CASSLGRFEQYF. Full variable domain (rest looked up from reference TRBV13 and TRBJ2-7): AAGVIQSPRHLIKEKRETATLKCYPIPRHDTVYWYQQGPGQDPQFLISFYEKMQSDKGSIPDRFSAQQFSDYHSELNMSSLELGDSALYFCASSLGRFEQYFGPGTRLTVT.

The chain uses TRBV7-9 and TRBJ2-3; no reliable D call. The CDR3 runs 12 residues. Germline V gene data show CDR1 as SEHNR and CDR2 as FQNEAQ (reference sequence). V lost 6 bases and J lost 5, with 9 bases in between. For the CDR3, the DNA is TGTGCCAGCAGACAGCTCCAAGATACGCAGTATTTT. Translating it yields CASRQLQDTQYF. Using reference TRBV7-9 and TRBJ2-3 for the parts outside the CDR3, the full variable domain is DTGVSQNPRHKITKRGQNVTFRCDPISEHNRLYWYRQTLGQGPEFLTYFQNEAQLEKSRLLSDRFSAERPKGSFSTLEIQRTEQGDSAMYLCASRQLQDTQYFGPGTRLTVL.

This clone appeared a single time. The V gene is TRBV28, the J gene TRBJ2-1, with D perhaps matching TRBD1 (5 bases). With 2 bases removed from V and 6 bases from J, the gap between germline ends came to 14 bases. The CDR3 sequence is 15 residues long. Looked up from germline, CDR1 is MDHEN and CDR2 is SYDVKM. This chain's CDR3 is CASSLRGTLGNEQFF. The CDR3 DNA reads TGTGCCAGCAGTTTAAGGGGAACCCTAGGCAATGAGCAGTTCTTC.

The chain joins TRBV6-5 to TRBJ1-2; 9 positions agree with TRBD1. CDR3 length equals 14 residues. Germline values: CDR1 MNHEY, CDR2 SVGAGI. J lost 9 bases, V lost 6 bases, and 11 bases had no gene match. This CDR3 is CASSRQGERVRYTF. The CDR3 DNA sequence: TGTGCCAGCAGCCGACAGGGGGAACGGGTACGCTACACCTTC.

The CDR3 region has the DNA TGTGCCAGCAGTTTGTACACAGGGGGATCCTATGGCTACACCTTC. Its protein product is CASSLYTGGSYGYTF. This chain connects TRBV27 to TRBJ1-2, with 8 bases lining up with TRBD1. Germline values: CDR1 MNHEY, CDR2 SMNVEV (reference sequence). Losses at the gene ends were 3 bases for V and 4 bases for J; bases not matched to a gene: 7. The CDR3 totals 15 residues.

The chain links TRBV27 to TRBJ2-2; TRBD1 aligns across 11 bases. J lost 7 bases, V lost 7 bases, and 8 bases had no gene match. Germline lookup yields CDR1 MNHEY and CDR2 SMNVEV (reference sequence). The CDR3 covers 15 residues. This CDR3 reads CASTTGQGAIGELFF. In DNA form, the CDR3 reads TGTGCCAGCACGACCGGACAGGGGGCCATCGGGGAGCTGTTTTTT.

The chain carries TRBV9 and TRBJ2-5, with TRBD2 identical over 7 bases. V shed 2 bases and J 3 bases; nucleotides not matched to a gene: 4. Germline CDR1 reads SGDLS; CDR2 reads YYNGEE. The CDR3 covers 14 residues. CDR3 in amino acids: CASSVNSGKETQYF. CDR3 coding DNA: TGTGCCAGCAGCGTCAACAGCGGGAAAGAGACCCAGTACTTC.

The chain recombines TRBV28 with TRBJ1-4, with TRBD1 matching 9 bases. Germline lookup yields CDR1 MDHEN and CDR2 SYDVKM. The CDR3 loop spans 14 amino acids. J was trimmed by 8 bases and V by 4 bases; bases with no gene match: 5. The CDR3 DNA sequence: TGTGCCAGCAGTTCCGGGACAGGGTCAGAAAAACTGTTTTTT. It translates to CASSSGTGSEKLFF.

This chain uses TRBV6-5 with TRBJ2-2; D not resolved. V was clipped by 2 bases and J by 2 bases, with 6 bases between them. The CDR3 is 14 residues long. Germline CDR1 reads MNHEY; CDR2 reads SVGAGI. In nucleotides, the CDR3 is TGTGCCAGCAGTTACGGCGGAAACACCGGGGAGCTGTTTTTT. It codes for CASSYGGNTGELFF.